The TCR beta chain described here comes from a study of shared clonotypes between healthy human individuals (dated by TCRdb to about 2020). About the investigation overall: The cohort included three men and a couple of women between 18 and 49 years of age. For each donor, three plates each were used for CD4 naive and CD4 memory, two plates were used for CD8 naive, and one plate was used for CD8 memory. Blood TCR repertoires of several healthy adults were deeply sequenced to estimate repertoire size and the extent of clonotype sharing between individuals. To increase sequencing depth and limit assay-specific biases, different laboratories used diverse techniques to prepare libraries and sequence TCR repertoires. Leukapheresis yielded between about 0.85 and 10 billion PBMCs per donor. The paper as a whole reports these results and caveats: Pairwise subsampling indicated that sequencing depth was expected to affect the degree of clonotype sharing among donors. About 4.5% of naive CD4, around 3.5% of naive CD8, approximately 2.2% of memory CD4, and around 0.4% of memory CD8 clonotypes were shared across several donors. Because the study included only a small number of donors, the genetic and exposure-history diversity represented was limited. Naive subsets generally had larger estimated clonotype richness than memory subsets. Rarefaction of sorted-subset datasets indicated incomplete sequencing despite the large sequencing depth. Compared with non-shared clonotypes, the clonotypes found in all four sorted-subset donors had higher generation probabilities. Sampling was restricted to blood, and TCR repertoires in tissue are likely to differ from TCR repertoires in blood.

The germline V gene specifies ENHRY as CDR1 and SYGVKD as CDR2. The CDR3 spans 13 residues, from the cysteine through the phenylalanine. The retained sequence is limited to the CDR3, 39 bases, with the frame set at the first base. V was cut back by 2 bases and J by 5 bases, leaving a gap of 9 bases between them. A remark on this clone: It has no known antigen specificity. No quality values exist for individual bases; no much larger clone is one base distant.

Using the deep immunoSEQ assay, TCR CDR3 regions were amplified from genomic DNA by multiplex PCR. Genomic DNA extracted from each cell subset was distributed evenly over all wells of several immunoSEQ 96-well plates, and each plate served as one replicate. For sorted subsets, approximately 200 ng of genomic DNA, equivalent to tens of thousands of T cell genomes, went into each replicate PCR. Purified libraries were quantified with a Qubit 3.0 fluorometer, sized on a Bioanalyzer 2100, and re-quantified with the KAPA Library Quantification kit. Every immunoSEQ 96-well plate was sequenced on a dedicated single-read 150-cycle Illumina NextSeq 550 flow cell. The authors' analysis ran thus. Because the immunoSEQ output held only junctional sequences and lacked quality scores, the filtering could not match the filtering applied to full-length reads. To assign V/J genes and CDR3, sequences were annotated against IMGT germline references using PyIR, a Python wrapper for IgBLAST v1.9. Reads were removed for weak V/J assignments (E-value above 1e-6), missing CDR3, stop codons, out-of-frame junctions, or ambiguous translated residues. V3J clonotypes were defined as sequences sharing the same inferred V gene, J gene, and CDR3 amino acid sequence. To compute the percentage overlap between repertoires, the number of shared unique clonotypes was divided by the size of the smaller repertoire. Three approaches were used to assess repertoire richness: RTK rarefaction, the Chao1 estimator, and Recon v2.1 estimates of unobserved clonotypes. Generation probabilities for all TCRbeta clonotypes obtained by the gDNA method from several donors were computed using OLGA. Here the immuneACCESS table is served through TCRdb, limited to in-frame sequences with V and J called. Missing clones are a known gap in these copies; in checked studies unresolved V genes cover under half, and the rest lacks a known reason. V and J calls and clone size are copied from that table; D and trimming were computed from the DNA. The sample table shows 1.6 million or so clones, and 98% are seen once. Of the sample, approximately 0.38% falls within the top ten clones.

The donors were healthy, HIV-negative adults with no recently reported acute infections or vaccinations. Only Caucasian adults living in Nashville, Tennessee, USA were represented among the donors. CD4+ T cells were enriched through magnetic negative selection, after which naive cells were positively selected on CD45RA and the remaining negative fraction served as the memory subset. Blood was obtained by leukapheresis, after which PBMCs were separated by Ficoll-Histopaque density gradient centrifugation and cryopreserved in liquid nitrogen vapor phase. Analytical flow cytometry was used to check the purity and quantity of every magnetically sorted T cell population. From each sorted fraction, genomic DNA was isolated and quantified by UV absorbance on a Nanodrop 2000c.

Sequenced sample: naive CD4+ T cells sorted from blood. The cell subset or site label of this sample denotes: CD45RA+ positively selected. The source is a man between 25 and 39 years old in good health. This chain is built from TRBV10-3 and TRBJ1-1; the D gene is unclear. CDR3 sequence: CAISEVVGTEAFF. The nucleotides read TGTGCCATCAGTGAGGTAGTGGGGACTGAAGCTTTCTTT.